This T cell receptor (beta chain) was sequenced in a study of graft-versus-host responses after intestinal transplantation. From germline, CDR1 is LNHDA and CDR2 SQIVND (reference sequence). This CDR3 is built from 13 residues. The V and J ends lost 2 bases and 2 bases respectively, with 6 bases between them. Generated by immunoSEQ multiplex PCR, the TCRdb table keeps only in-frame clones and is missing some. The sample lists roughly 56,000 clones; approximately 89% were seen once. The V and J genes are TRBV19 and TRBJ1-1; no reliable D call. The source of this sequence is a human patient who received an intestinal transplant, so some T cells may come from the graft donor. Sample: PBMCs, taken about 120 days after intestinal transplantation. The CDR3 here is CASSISANTEAFF. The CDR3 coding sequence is TGTGCCAGTAGTATATCGGCCAACACTGAAGCTTTCTTT.